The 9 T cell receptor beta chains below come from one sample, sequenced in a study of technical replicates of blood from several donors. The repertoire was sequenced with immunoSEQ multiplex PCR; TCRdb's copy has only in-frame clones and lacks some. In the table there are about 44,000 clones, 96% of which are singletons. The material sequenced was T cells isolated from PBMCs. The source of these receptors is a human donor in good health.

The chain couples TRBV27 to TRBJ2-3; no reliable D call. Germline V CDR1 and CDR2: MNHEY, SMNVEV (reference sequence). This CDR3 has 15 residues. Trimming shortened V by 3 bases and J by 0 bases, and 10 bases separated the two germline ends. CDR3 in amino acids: CASSFGPTSTDTQYF. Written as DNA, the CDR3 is TGTGCCAGCAGTTTTGGTCCAACTAGCACAGATACGCAGTATTTT.

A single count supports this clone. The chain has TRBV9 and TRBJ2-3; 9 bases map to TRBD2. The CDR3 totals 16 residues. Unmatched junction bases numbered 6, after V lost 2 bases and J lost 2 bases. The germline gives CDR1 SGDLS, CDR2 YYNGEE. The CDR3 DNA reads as TGTGCCAGCAGCGTTGGGGGACTAGCTATCACAGATACGCAGTATTTT. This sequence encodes CASSVGGLAITDTQYF.

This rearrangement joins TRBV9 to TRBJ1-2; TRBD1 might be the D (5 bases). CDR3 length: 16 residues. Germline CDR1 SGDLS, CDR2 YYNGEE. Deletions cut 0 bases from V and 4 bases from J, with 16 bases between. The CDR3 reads CASSVDFGGVAYGYTF. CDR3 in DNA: TGTGCCAGCAGCGTAGATTTCGGGGGAGTCGCCTATGGCTACACCTTC.

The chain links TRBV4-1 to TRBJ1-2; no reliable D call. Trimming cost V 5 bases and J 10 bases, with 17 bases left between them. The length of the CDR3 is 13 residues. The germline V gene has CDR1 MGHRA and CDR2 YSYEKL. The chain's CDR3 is CASSNPGGGPYTF. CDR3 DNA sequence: TGCGCCAGCAGCAATCCGGGTGGAGGACCCTACACCTTC.

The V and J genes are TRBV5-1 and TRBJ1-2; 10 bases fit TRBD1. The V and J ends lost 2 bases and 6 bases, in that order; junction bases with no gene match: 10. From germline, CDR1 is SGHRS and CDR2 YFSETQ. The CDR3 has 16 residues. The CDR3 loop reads CASSFLDRGMGNGYTF. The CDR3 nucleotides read TGCGCCAGCAGCTTCCTGGACAGGGGGATGGGGAATGGCTACACCTTC.

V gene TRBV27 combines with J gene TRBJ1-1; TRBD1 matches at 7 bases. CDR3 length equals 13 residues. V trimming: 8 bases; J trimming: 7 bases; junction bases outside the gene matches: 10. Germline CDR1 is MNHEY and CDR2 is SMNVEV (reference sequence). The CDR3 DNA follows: TGTGCCAGCTCCTTGACAGGGTTGGATGAAGCTTTCTTT. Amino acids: CASSLTGLDEAFF.

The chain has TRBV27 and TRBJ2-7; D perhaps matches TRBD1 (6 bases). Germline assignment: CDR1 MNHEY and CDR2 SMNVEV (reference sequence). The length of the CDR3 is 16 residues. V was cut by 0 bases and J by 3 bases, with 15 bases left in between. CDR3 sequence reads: CASSLSLDRSSYEQYF. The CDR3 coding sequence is TGTGCCAGCAGTTTATCCTTAGACAGGTCAAGCTACGAGCAGTACTTC.

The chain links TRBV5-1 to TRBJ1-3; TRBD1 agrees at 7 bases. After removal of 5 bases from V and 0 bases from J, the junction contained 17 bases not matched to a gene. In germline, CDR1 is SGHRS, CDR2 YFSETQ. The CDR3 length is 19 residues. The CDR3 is CASRSTSGGTLFSGNTIYF. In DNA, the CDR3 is TGCGCCAGCAGGTCAACTTCAGGGGGAACCTTATTCTCTGGAAACACCATATATTTT.

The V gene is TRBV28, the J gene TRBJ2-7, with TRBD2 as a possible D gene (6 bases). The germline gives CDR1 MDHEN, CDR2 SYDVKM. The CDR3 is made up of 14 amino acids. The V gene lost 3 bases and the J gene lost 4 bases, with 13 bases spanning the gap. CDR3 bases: TGTGCCAGCAGTTTCTTTGCAGGGACTTACGAGCAGTACTTC. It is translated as CASSFFAGTYEQYF.